A selection of T cell receptor beta chains follows, all from one sample in a study of neurological immune-mediated disorders. TCRdb independently ran MiXCR on the 5' RACE reads; one entry per CDR3 protein. The sample records 65,000 to 85,000 distinct CDR3 sequences, 5% to 6% being singletons. Sequencing was done on a sample of PBMCs. The receptors were gathered from an older woman with multiple sclerosis. CDR3s include the opening cysteine and the closing phenylalanine or tryptophan. D genes are given only for firm matches. Clone size, where shown, is once, few, many, or a class for clones that have expanded.

TRBV7-2	many	TRBJ1-2	.	CASSRETDLGGYTF	TGTGCCAGCAGCCGAGAGACAGACCTAGGAGGCTACACCTTC
TRBV5-1	many	TRBJ1-2	.	CASSRHDGGPTGYTF	TGCGCCAGCAGCCGGCATGACGGGGGACCAACCGGCTACACCTTC
TRBV5-1	few	TRBJ1-1	TRBD1	CASSRDRVITEAFF	TGCGCCAGCAGCAGGGACAGGGTAATCACTGAAGCTTTCTTT
TRBV6-1	.	TRBJ1-3	.	CASSRTGSGNTIYF	TGTGCCAGCAGTAGAACAGGTTCTGGAAACACCATATATTTT
TRBV5-1	many	TRBJ2-5	TRBD2	CASSFGTPGGETQYF	TGCGCCAGCAGCTTCGGGACGCCGGGAGGTGAGACCCAGTACTTC
TRBV6-5	many	TRBJ1-6	TRBD1	CASSPGTGYNSPLHF	TGTGCCAGCAGTCCCGGGACAGGCTATAATTCACCCCTCCACTTT
TRBV29-1	many	TRBJ2-5	TRBD2	CSVGLAGSETQYF	TGCAGCGTTGGGCTAGCGGGGTCGGAGACCCAGTACTTC
TRBV5-1	many	TRBJ2-2	TRBD2	CASSLGGTGELFF	TGTGCCAGCAGTTTGGGGGGGACCGGGGAGCTGTTTTTT
TRBV7-6	many	TRBJ2-2	.	CASSFTGPGELFF	TGTGCCAGCAGCTTTACAGGGCCCGGGGAGCTGTTTTTT
TRBV6-5	many	TRBJ2-3	TRBD2	CASRRGGPRGTDTQYF	TGTGCCAGCAGGCGCGGGGGACCCCGGGGGACAGATACGCAGTATTTT
TRBV7-7	many	TRBJ2-3	.	CASSLYGGVGDTQYF	TGTGCTAGCAGCCTCTATGGTGGGGTAGGAGATACGCAGTATTTT
TRBV20-1	many	TRBJ2-7	TRBD2	CSDILAGGIYEQYF	TGCAGCGACATACTAGCGGGGGGTATCTACGAGCAGTACTTC
TRBV20-1	many	TRBJ1-5	.	CSANQGNSNQPQHF	TGCAGTGCAAACCAGGGAAATAGCAATCAGCCCCAGCATTTT
TRBV20-1	many	TRBJ2-7	.	CSALRGALSYEQYF	TGCAGTGCTCTAAGGGGGGCTCTCTCCTACGAGCAGTACTTC
TRBV3-1	.	TRBJ2-5	.	CASSQRAETQYF	TGTGCCAGCAGCCAACGAGCGGAGACCCAGTACTTC
TRBV3-1	many	TRBJ2-1	TRBD1	CASSQVRQGRSAEQFF	TGTGCCAGCAGCCAAGTGAGACAGGGGCGTTCGGCGGAGCAGTTCTTC
TRBV27	many	TRBJ2-1	.	CASSLSGGRFRQFF	TGTGCCAGCAGTTTATCGGGGGGACGATTCCGGCAGTTCTTC
TRBV27	many	TRBJ2-7	TRBD1	CASSLGQGVGEQYF	TGTGCCAGCAGTCTCGGACAGGGAGTTGGGGAGCAGTACTTC
TRBV20-1	many	TRBJ1-1	.	CSAREGYTEAFF	TGCAGTGCTAGAGAGGGCTACACTGAAGCTTTCTTT
TRBV5-1	many	TRBJ2-3	TRBD1	CASSLTGAADTQYF	TGCGCCAGCAGCTTGACAGGGGCGGCAGATACGCAGTATTTT
TRBV12-5	.	TRBJ2-1	TRBD1	CASGSGTGRNEQFF	TGTGCTAGTGGTTCCGGGACAGGGCGTAATGAGCAGTTCTTC
TRBV20-1	many	TRBJ1-1	.	CRVDNMNTEAFF	TGCAGGGTCGACAACATGAACACTGAAGCTTTCTTT
TRBV4-1	many	TRBJ2-7	.	CASSQQLGRGSEQYF	TGCGCCAGCAGCCAGCAGCTTGGTAGGGGGTCCGAGCAGTACTTC
TRBV5-1	many	TRBJ2-2	TRBD2	CASSSTSGVPGELFF	TGCGCCAGCAGCTCGACTAGCGGGGTACCCGGGGAGCTGTTTTTT
TRBV5-1	many	TRBJ1-1	.	CASSSTSEATEAFF	TGCGCCAGCAGCTCTACCTCAGAGGCCACTGAAGCTTTCTTT
TRBV28	many	TRBJ2-5	.	CASSLFMGKETQYF	TGTGCCAGCAGTTTATTTATGGGGAAAGAGACCCAGTACTTC
TRBV12-3/TRBV12-4	many	TRBJ2-3	.	CASSLALDRDTQYF	TGTGCCAGCAGTTTAGCGCTCGACAGGGATACGCAGTATTTT
TRBV20-1	many	TRBJ1-5	TRBD1	CSARAPGQGGNQPQHF	TGCAGTGCTAGAGCACCGGGACAGGGGGGCAATCAGCCCCAGCATTTT
TRBV5-1	many	TRBJ2-6	.	CASSRQGLISGANVLTF	TGCGCCAGCAGTAGGCAGGGGCTCATCTCTGGGGCCAACGTCCTGACTTTC
TRBV6-4	many	TRBJ2-1	.	CASSDGGYNEQFF	TGTGCCAGCAGTGACGGGGGCTACAATGAGCAGTTCTTC
TRBV20-1	many	TRBJ2-7	TRBD2	CSATETPGLGWEQYF	TGCAGTGCTACAGAGACTCCGGGACTAGGATGGGAGCAGTACTTC
TRBV7-9	.	TRBJ2-5	.	CASSFTPAKETQYF	TGTGCCAGCAGCTTCACCCCAGCAAAAGAGACCCAGTACTTC
TRBV6-1	many	TRBJ1-1	.	CASSEPGAGGVEAFF	TGTGCCAGCAGTGAACCCGGGGCGGGGGGCGTTGAAGCTTTCTTT
TRBV4-1	many	TRBJ2-7	.	CASSLSWLINYEQYF	TGCGCCAGCAGCCTCAGCTGGTTAATAAATTACGAGCAGTACTTC
TRBV2	.	TRBJ2-7	.	CASSVGAGYEQYF	TGTGCCAGCAGTGTAGGGGCGGGCTACGAGCAGTACTTC
TRBV3-1	many	TRBJ1-2	.	CASSQGAGIYGYTF	TGTGCCAGCAGCCAAGGGGCAGGGATCTATGGCTACACCTTC